This TCR beta chain emerged from a study of T cells in Graves' hyperthyroidism and ophthalmopathy. There were TCR beta CDR3 regions amplified from RNA transcripts. An initial round of RT-PCR targeting the TCR CDR3 relied on the HTBI primer set. TCRdb analysed the multiplex PCR reads with MiXCR anew, one entry per CDR3 protein. The sample yields approximately 700,000 distinct CDR3 sequences, 40% to 55% seen once. With regard to this clonotype: A much more abundant neighbour one base away suggests this may be a read error.

Germline assignment: CDR1 SQVTM and CDR2 ANQGSEA. J was trimmed by 9 bases and V by 4 bases; bases with no gene match: 10. The CDR3 has 13 residues. The rearrangement joins TRBV29-1 to TRBJ1-1, with 8 bases identical to TRBD1. This sequence originates from an adult man with Graves' disease, either hyperthyroidism or ophthalmopathy (not recorded which). The sequenced sample was peripheral blood or thyroid tissue (not recorded which). CDR3 bases: TGCAGCGTTGCGACAGGGGTGCAGACTCAAGCTTTCTTT. The encoded protein is CSVATGVQTQAFF.